These T cell receptor beta chains were read from a single sample in a study of tumor T cells in aggressive B-cell lymphoma. Clones were sequenced by immunoSEQ multiplex PCR, and TCRdb holds only the in-frame ones, with some missing. The sample holds thousands of clones, 75% to 90% seen once. Sequenced input: tumor tissue. The receptors originated from an adult with diffuse large B cell lymphoma. Both conserved end residues are part of each CDR3. A D gene is named only where the DNA matches it firmly. The size entry is marked missing in some rows and otherwise reads once, few, many or a size class.

CASSGNYNEQFF	TGTGCCAGCAGTGGCAACTACAATGAGCAGTTCTTC	TRBV27	TRBJ2-1	NA	12	NA
CASNQQGPTGELFF	TGTGCCAGCAACCAACAGGGCCCCACCGGGGAGCTGTTTTTT	TRBV7-3	TRBJ2-2	few	14	NA
CASSLSQNYGYTF	TGTGCCAGCAGCTTAAGCCAGAACTATGGCTACACCTTC	TRBV7-3	TRBJ1-2	NA	13	NA
CASSDSTLGVGNQPQHF	TGTGCCAGCAGTGATTCGACCCTGGGCGTTGGCAATCAGCCCCAGCATTTT	TRBV6-1	TRBJ1-5	NA	17	NA
CASGLAYNEQFF	TGTGCCAGCGGCCTAGCTTACAATGAGCAGTTCTTC	TRBV27	TRBJ2-1	NA	12	NA
CASSLGGGPYNEQFF	TGCGCCAGCAGCTTGGGAGGGGGCCCGTACAATGAGCAGTTCTTC	TRBV5-1	TRBJ2-1	NA	15	TRBD1
CASSSRLAGSSYEQYF	TGCGCCAGCAGCTCTCGACTAGCGGGGAGCTCCTACGAGCAGTACTTC	TRBV5-1	TRBJ2-7	NA	16	TRBD2
CASSQDTRMDGYTF	TGTGCCAGCAGCCAAGACACTCGAATGGATGGCTACACCTTC	TRBV4-2	TRBJ1-2	NA	14	NA
CASSQAMTGGGMYEQFF	TGCGCCAGCAGCCAAGCAATGACAGGGGGCGGAATGTATGAGCAGTTCTTC	TRBV4-3	TRBJ2-1	NA	17	TRBD1
CASSLGLAGVRDTGELFF	TGTGCCAGCAGCTTAGGACTAGCGGGAGTAAGGGACACCGGGGAGCTGTTTTTT	TRBV7-6	TRBJ2-2	few	18	TRBD2
CASSLGRTGGQPQHF	TGTGCCAGCAGCTTAGGACGTACGGGGGGTCAGCCCCAGCATTTT	TRBV7-2	TRBJ1-5	NA	15	NA
CASSRPGQGGYEQYF	TGTGCCAGCAGCCGTCCGGGACAGGGCGGTTACGAGCAGTACTTC	TRBV6-5	TRBJ2-7	NA	15	TRBD1
CASSQDWGSYGYTF	TGCGCCAGCAGCCAAGATTGGGGCAGCTATGGCTACACCTTC	TRBV4-1	TRBJ1-2	NA	14	NA
CASNLGRVGEKLFF	TGTGCCAGCAACTTAGGCAGGGTTGGTGAAAAACTGTTTTTT	TRBV13	TRBJ1-4	NA	14	NA
CASSLARGPYEQYF	TGTGCCAGCAGCTTAGCCAGGGGTCCATACGAGCAGTACTTC	TRBV7-2	TRBJ2-7	NA	14	NA
CASSVPQAGELFF	TGTGCCAGCAGCGTCCCACAAGCCGGGGAGCTGTTTTTT	TRBV9	TRBJ2-2	NA	13	NA
CSGKTDDTGELFF	TGCAGCGGGAAGACAGATGACACCGGGGAGCTGTTTTTT	TRBV29-1	TRBJ2-2	NA	13	NA
CASSPTPTYEQYF	TGTGCCAGCAGCCCGACACCGACCTACGAGCAGTACTTC	TRBV9	TRBJ2-7	NA	13	NA
CASSSWASTDTQYF	TGTGCCAGCAGCTCGTGGGCGAGCACAGATACGCAGTATTTT	TRBV13	TRBJ2-3	NA	14	NA
CASRPRGGGPAEAFF	TGCGCCAGCAGACCCCGAGGAGGGGGCCCCGCAGAAGCTTTCTTT	TRBV4-3	TRBJ1-1	NA	15	TRBD1
CASTLDRGLHQPQHF	TGTGCCAGCACCTTAGACAGGGGGCTTCATCAGCCCCAGCATTTT	TRBV28	TRBJ1-5	NA	15	TRBD1
CASSYSSLIYGYTF	TGTGCCAGCAGTTACTCAAGCCTCATCTATGGCTACACCTTC	TRBV6-5	TRBJ1-2	NA	14	NA
CASSTRDFNQPQYF	TGTGCCAGTAGTACGCGGGACTTTAATCAGCCCCAGTATTTT	TRBV19	TRBJ2-3	NA	14	NA
CASSHGQPQETQYF	TGCGCCAGCAGCCATGGACAGCCGCAAGAGACCCAGTACTTC	TRBV4-1	TRBJ2-5	NA	14	NA
CAISESRGSDQETQYF	TGTGCCATCAGTGAGTCTCGGGGTTCGGATCAAGAGACCCAGTACTTC	TRBV10-3	TRBJ2-5	once	16	NA
CASSSPPFEARDRELFF	TGTGCCAGCAGTTCCCCCCCGTTTGAGGCTCGGGATCGGGAGCTGTTTTTT	TRBV28	TRBJ2-2	few	17	NA
CASSPNGGAYEQYF	TGTGCCAGCAGCCCAAACGGCGGAGCCTACGAGCAGTACTTC	TRBV7-9	TRBJ2-7	NA	14	NA
CASQLGSGAGYEQYF	TGCGCCAGCCAATTGGGGAGTGGTGCAGGCTACGAGCAGTACTTC	TRBV5-1	TRBJ2-7	few	15	NA
CATNNGAGMADTQYF	TGTGCCACCAACAACGGAGCGGGAATGGCAGATACGCAGTATTTT	TRBV15	TRBJ2-3	NA	15	TRBD2
CASSQGGYSNQPQHF	TGCGCCAGCAGCCAGGGAGGTTATAGCAATCAGCCCCAGCATTTT	TRBV4-1	TRBJ1-5	NA	15	NA
CASSKARPGGTEAFF	TGTGCCAGCAGCAAAGCGAGGCCGGGGGGCACTGAAGCTTTCTTT	TRBV21-1	TRBJ1-1	few	15	NA
CASSVGGGSEAFF	TGTGCCAGCAGCGTAGGGGGGGGATCTGAAGCTTTCTTT	TRBV9	TRBJ1-1	NA	13	NA
CASGTGLEPQHF	TGTGCCAGCGGGACAGGCCTTGAGCCCCAGCATTTT	TRBV27	TRBJ1-5	once	12	TRBD1
CASSFGMNTEAFF	TGCGCCAGCAGCTTCGGTATGAACACTGAAGCTTTCTTT	TRBV5-1	TRBJ1-1	NA	13	NA
CASRGYRGTNEKLFF	TGTGCCAGCAGAGGGTACAGGGGTACTAATGAAAAACTGTTTTTT	TRBV6-5	TRBJ1-4	NA	15	TRBD1
CASSGEETQYF	TGTGCCAGCAGCGGAGAGGAGACCCAGTACTTC	TRBV9	TRBJ2-5	NA	11	NA
CASSVGTGSPQYF	TGTGCCAGCAGCGTAGGGACAGGGTCGCCGCAGTATTTT	TRBV9	TRBJ2-3	few	13	TRBD1
CASSYGGAGETQYF	TGTGCCAGCAGTTACGGCGGCGCGGGAGAGACCCAGTACTTC	TRBV6-5	TRBJ2-5	NA	14	NA
CASSVGQGGNEKLFF	TGTGCCAGCAGCGTAGGGCAGGGCGGTAATGAAAAACTGTTTTTT	TRBV9	TRBJ1-4	NA	15	NA
CASRLAGGDTQYF	TGTGCCAGCCGACTAGCGGGGGGTGATACGCAGTATTTT	TRBV2	TRBJ2-3	few	13	TRBD2
CASSYIGSGSRANVLTF	TGTGCCAGCAGTTACATAGGGTCGGGGTCTAGGGCCAACGTCCTGACTTTC	TRBV28	TRBJ2-6	NA	17	NA
CASSWLAGVTDTQYF	TGTGCCAGCAGCTGGCTAGCGGGGGTCACAGATACGCAGTATTTT	TRBV7-9	TRBJ2-3	NA	15	TRBD2
CASRQQGSNQPQHF	TGTGCCAGCAGACAACAGGGATCGAATCAGCCCCAGCATTTT	TRBV28	TRBJ1-5	NA	14	NA
CASSGGAEPYNEQFF	TGTGCCAGCAGTGGGGGGGCAGAGCCCTACAATGAGCAGTTCTTC	TRBV27	TRBJ2-1	NA	15	NA
CACDEPGTEAFF	TGTGCCTGTGATGAACCGGGCACTGAAGCTTTCTTT	TRBV30	TRBJ1-1	NA	12	NA
CASSQDSNAYNEQFF	TGCGCCAGCAGCCAAGATTCTAACGCCTACAATGAGCAGTTCTTC	TRBV4-3	TRBJ2-1	NA	15	NA
CASIPSGTGDTQYF	TGTGCCAGCATCCCTAGCGGGACGGGAGATACGCAGTATTTT	TRBV25-1	TRBJ2-3	NA	14	TRBD2